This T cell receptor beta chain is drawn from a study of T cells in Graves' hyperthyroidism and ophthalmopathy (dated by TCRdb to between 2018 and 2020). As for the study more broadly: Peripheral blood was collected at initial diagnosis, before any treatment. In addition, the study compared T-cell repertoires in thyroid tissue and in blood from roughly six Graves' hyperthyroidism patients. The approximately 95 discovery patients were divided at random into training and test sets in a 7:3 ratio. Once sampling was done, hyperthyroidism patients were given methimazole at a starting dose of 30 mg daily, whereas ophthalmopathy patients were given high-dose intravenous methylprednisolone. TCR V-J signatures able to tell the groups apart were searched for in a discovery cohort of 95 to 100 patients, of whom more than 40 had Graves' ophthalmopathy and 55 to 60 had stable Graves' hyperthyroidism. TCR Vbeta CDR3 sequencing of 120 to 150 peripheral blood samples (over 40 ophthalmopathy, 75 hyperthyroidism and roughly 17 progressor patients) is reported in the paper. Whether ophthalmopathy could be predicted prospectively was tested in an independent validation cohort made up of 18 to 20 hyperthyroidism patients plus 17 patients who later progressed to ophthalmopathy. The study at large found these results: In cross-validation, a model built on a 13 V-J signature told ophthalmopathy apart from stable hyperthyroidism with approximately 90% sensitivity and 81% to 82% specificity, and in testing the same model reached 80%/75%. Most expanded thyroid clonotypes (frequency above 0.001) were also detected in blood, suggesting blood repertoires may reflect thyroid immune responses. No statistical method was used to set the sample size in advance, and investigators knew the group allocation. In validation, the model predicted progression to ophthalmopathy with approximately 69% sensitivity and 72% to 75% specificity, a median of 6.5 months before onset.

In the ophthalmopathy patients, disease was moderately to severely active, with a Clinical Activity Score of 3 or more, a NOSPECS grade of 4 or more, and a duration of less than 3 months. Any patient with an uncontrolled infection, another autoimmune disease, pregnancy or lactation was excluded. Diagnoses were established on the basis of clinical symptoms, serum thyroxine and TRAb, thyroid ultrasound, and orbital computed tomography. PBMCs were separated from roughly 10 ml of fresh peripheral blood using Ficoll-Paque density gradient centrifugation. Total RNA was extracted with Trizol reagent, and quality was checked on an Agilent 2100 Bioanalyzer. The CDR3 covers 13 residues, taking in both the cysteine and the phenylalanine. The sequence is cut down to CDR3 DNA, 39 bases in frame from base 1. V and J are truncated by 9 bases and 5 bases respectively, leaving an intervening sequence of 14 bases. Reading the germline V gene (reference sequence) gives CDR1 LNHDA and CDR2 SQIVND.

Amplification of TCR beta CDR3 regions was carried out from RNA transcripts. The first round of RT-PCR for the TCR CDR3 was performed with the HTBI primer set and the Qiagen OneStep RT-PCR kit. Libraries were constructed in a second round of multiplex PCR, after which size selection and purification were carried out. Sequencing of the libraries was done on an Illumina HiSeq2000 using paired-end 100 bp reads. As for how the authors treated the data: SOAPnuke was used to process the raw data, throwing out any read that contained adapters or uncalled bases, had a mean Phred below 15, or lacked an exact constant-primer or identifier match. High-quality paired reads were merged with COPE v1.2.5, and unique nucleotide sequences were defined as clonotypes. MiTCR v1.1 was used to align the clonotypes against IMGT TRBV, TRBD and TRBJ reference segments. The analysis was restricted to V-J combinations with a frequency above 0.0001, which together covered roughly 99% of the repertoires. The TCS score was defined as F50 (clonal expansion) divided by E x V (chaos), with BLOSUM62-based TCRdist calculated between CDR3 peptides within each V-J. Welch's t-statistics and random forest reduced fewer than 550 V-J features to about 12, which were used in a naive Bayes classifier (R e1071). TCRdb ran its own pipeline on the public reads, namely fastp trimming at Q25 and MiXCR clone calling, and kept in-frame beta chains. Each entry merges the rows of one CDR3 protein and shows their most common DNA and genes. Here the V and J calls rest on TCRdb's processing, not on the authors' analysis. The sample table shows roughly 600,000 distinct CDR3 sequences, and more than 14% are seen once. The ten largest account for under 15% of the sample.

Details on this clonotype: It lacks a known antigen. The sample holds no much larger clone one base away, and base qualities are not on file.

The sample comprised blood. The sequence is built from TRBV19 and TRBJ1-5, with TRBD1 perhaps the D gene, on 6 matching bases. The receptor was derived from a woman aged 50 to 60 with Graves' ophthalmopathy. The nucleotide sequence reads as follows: TGTGCCAGCCGACAGGTTTTGTATCAGCCCCAGCATTTT. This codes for CASRQVLYQPQHF.